This T cell receptor beta chain originates from a study of blood T cell repertoires in COVID-19. About the study: COVID-19 samples, acute and convalescent, were from the United States, Italy and Spain. The cDNA or gDNA used as material had been derived from T cells, B-cell-depleted T cells, or PBMCs.

In the study's own analysis: Estimated nucleated cell counts came from reference gene primer amplification. Only in-frame clones appear in the TCRdb table, and some are missing; sequencing was by immunoSEQ multiplex PCR. The D gene and trimming were derived from the DNA, and the V and J assignments and clone size from that table. The top ten hold roughly 2.9% of the sample, which has some 310,000 clones, 75% to 90% seen once. Germline V gene sequence: CDR1 MNHNS, CDR2 SASEGT. The CDR3 has 15 residues. The V end was cut by 3 bases, the J end by 6 bases, with 17 bases between. Seattle-derived patients entered the study during active infection and were followed longitudinally.

This sequence originates from a young woman with COVID-19, enrolled during active disease. Sequencing was carried out using peripheral blood. V is TRBV6-1 and J is TRBJ1-1; D remains unclear. The CDR3 reads CASSDPRSIPSEAFF. Here the CDR3 DNA reads TGTGCCAGCAGTGACCCCCGGAGTATTCCGTCTGAAGCTTTCTTT.